The following is a TCR beta chain sequence with its context. Antigen specificity is unknown. Everyone who donated was a healthy bone marrow donor. This specimen belongs to a study of cytomegalovirus exposure and HLA in healthy donors. Study summary: An earlier analysis identified 120 million or so unique TCR beta sequences in 150 million to 200 million T cells. The study, taken as a whole, reports: In a later analysis, parvovirus B19, influenza, CMV and Epstein-Barr virus appeared linked to several top co-occurrence clusters. Relative to the roughly 700-donor mean, N-insertions were reportedly fewer in an Asian-associated ancestry cluster in a later analysis.

Trimming removed 2 bases from V and 2 bases from J, with 7 bases in between. CDR3 length: 14 amino acids. Germline V lookup: CDR1 LGHNT, CDR2 FRNRAP. PCR was performed using 60 Vbeta and 13 Jbeta primers. Sequencing was performed with immunoSEQ multiplex PCR; in TCRdb, only in-frame clones are kept and a portion is missing. Among roughly 190,000 clones listed, around 75% were seen once. This chain joins TRBV12-5 and TRBJ2-1; D gene unclear. Input material: PBMCs. This receptor was taken from a female donor in good health and CMV-seronegative. CDR3: CASGLMAAYNEQFF. The CDR3 DNA reads TGTGCTAGTGGTTTGATGGCAGCCTACAATGAGCAGTTCTTC.